One and the same sample provided the 20 T cell receptor beta chains below, sequenced in a study of tumor-infiltrating lymphocytes in localized non-small cell lung cancer. Profiling relied on immunoSEQ multiplex PCR, and the TCRdb table lists in-frame clones only, not all of them. The sample has fewer than 20,000 clones; more than 60% are singletons. Sequencing used lung tumor tissue. Receptor source: a human donor with non-small cell lung cancer.

CDR3 coding DNA: TGTGCCAGCAGTTACTCGGACAGGGATCATTCACCCCTCCACTTT. Amino acid sequence: CASSYSDRDHSPLHF. The chain couples TRBV6-5 to TRBJ1-6, with 8 bases that match TRBD1. The CDR3 contains 15 residues. The V gene's germline CDR1 is MNHEY and CDR2 SVGAGI. The ends lost 0 bases at V and 8 bases at J; junction bases unmatched: 3.

This clone is deemed medium-sized. This chain uses TRBV7-2 with TRBJ1-2; TRBD1 matches 10 bases. CDR1 is SGHTA, CDR2 FQGNSA, per germline. The CDR3 extends over 16 amino acids. The trim removed 6 bases at V and 5 bases at J, leaving 12 bases unmatched. CDR3 coding DNA: TGTGCCAGCAGGCATAGGGGACAGGGGCGCCTATATGGCTACACCTTC. Its translation is CASRHRGQGRLYGYTF.

The chain links TRBV27 to TRBJ1-1; D perhaps matches TRBD1 (6 bases). Germline CDR1 and CDR2: MNHEY and SMNVEV (reference sequence). The CDR3 covers 13 residues. V was pared by 0 bases and J by 10 bases, with 12 bases between. CDR3 loop: CASSLSSGVGAFF. CDR3 coding DNA: TGTGCCAGCAGTTTATCCTCAGGGGTAGGAGCTTTCTTT.

The J gene is TRBJ1-2, the V gene TRBV7-3; D ambiguous. This CDR3 region has 10 residues. In germline, CDR1 is SGHTA, CDR2 FQGTGA. Trimming shortened V by 7 bases and J by 5 bases, and 5 bases separated the two germline ends. DNA of the CDR3: TGTGCCAGCACCGAATATGGCTACACCTTC. It codes for CASTEYGYTF.

The chain employs TRBV5-6 and TRBJ2-1; TRBD1 is a possible D gene (6 bases). The germline gives CDR1 SGHDT, CDR2 YYEEEE. The length of the CDR3 is 15 residues. The V end lost 4 bases, the J end lost 0 bases, and 11 bases lay between the germline ends. Here the CDR3 reads CASSLGQSSYNEQFF. Written as DNA, the CDR3 is TGTGCCAGCAGCCTCGGACAGAGCTCCTACAATGAGCAGTTCTTC.

In its sample, this clone was seen a few times. The V call is TRBV2, the J call TRBJ1-1, with TRBD1 matching 8 bases. CDR1 and CDR2 from the germline V gene are SNHLY and FYNNEI. There are 16 residues in the CDR3. J gave up 0 bases and V 6 bases, and 9 bases lay outside the gene matches. Written as DNA, the CDR3 is TGTGCCAGCAGCCCCGGGACAGGAATGTTGAACACTGAAGCTTTCTTT. Translation gives CASSPGTGMLNTEAFF.

The CDR3 here is CAKQRQDYEQYF. Written as DNA, the CDR3 is TGTGCCAAACAAAGACAGGACTACGAGCAGTACTTC. The gene calls are TRBV6-4 and TRBJ2-7, with a tentative D call TRBD1 (6 bases). The CDR3 is 12 amino acids. Germline CDR1 is MRHNA and CDR2 is SNTAGT. Trimming took 10 bases from V and 3 from J, leaving 13 bases between them.

The chain carries TRBV4-1 and TRBJ1-2; tentatively, D is TRBD1 (6 bases). Trimming cost V 4 bases and J 3 bases, with 12 bases left between them. The germline gives CDR1 MGHRA, CDR2 YSYEKL. This CDR3 is 14 amino acids long. CDR3 residues: CASSPQGGDYGYTF. The CDR3 bases are TGCGCCAGCAGCCCACAGGGAGGTGACTATGGCTACACCTTC.

The chain has TRBV21-1 and TRBJ2-3; TRBD1, as called in the table, went unchecked against the DNA. TRBV21-1 is annotated as a pseudogene. The CDR3 contains 14 residues. The CDR3 DNA reads TGTGCCAGCGACTTAAGGACAGAGCTTAATAGGCAGTATTTT. This gives the protein CASDLRTELNRQYF.

The rearrangement links TRBV27 to TRBJ1-1, with 8 bases aligning to TRBD1. This CDR3 contains 16 residues. The V segment lost 5 bases and the J segment 0 bases; nucleotides outside the gene matches: 8. The V gene's germline CDR1 is MNHEY and CDR2 SMNVEV (reference sequence). The CDR3 nucleotides are TGTGCCAGCAGTCACCAGGGGGCATCGATGAACACTGAAGCTTTCTTT. Encoded protein: CASSHQGASMNTEAFF.

This sequence joins TRBV28 and TRBJ1-2; D is possibly TRBD1 (5 bases). Trimming cost V 3 bases and J 2 bases, with 16 bases left between them. Germline V gene sequence: CDR1 MDHEN, CDR2 SYDVKM. The CDR3 is made up of 16 amino acids. In DNA form, the CDR3 reads TGTGCCAGCAGTTTCCCCGGGGGACGTCAGAACTATGGCTACACCTTC. This sequence encodes CASSFPGGRQNYGYTF.

The chain combines TRBV19 with TRBJ1-5; D uncertain. The germline gives CDR1 LNHDA, CDR2 SQIVND (reference sequence). Trimming removed 0 bases from V and 3 bases from J, with 15 bases in between. This CDR3 is built from 17 residues. CDR3 DNA sequence: TGTGCCAGTAGTATAGATCGGGTCCCTTACGTCAATCAGCCCCAGCATTTT. Its protein product is CASSIDRVPYVNQPQHF.

The chain uses TRBV18 and TRBJ2-7, with 11 bases identical to TRBD2. The germline gives CDR1 KGHSH, CDR2 LQKENI. The CDR3 is made up of 18 amino acids. V was clipped by 6 bases and J by 0 bases; unmatched bases: 13. The CDR3 here is CASSRTSGPGGVSYEQYF. CDR3 bases: TGTGCCAGCTCCCGGACTAGCGGGCCTGGTGGGGTCTCCTACGAGCAGTACTTC.

The rearrangement links TRBV7-9 to TRBJ1-4; D is unclear. The V and J ends lost 4 bases and 7 bases respectively, with 13 bases between them. CDR1 is SEHNR and CDR2 is FQNEAQ in the germline V gene (reference sequence). The CDR3 is 14 amino acids. As DNA, the CDR3 is TGTGCCAGCAGCTCTCCTGACGGCGGTGAAAAACTGTTTTTT. This translates into CASSSPDGGEKLFF.

The chain joins TRBV5-4 to TRBJ2-7; the D gene is possibly TRBD2 (6 bases). Germline CDR1 and CDR2: SGHNT and YYREEE (reference sequence). Trimming took off 1 base at V and 3 bases at J, with 20 bases between the two ends. The CDR3 extends over 17 amino acids. Here the CDR3 reads CASSLTVGGSTSYEQYF. CDR3 nucleotide sequence: TGTGCCAGCAGCTTGACGGTCGGGGGATCTACGAGCTACGAGCAGTACTTC. Drawing the rest from reference TRBV5-4 and TRBJ2-7, the complete variable domain is ETGVTQSPTHLIKTRGQQVTLRCSSQSGHNTVSWYQQALGQGPQFIFQYYREEENGRGNFPPRFSGLQFPNYSSELNVNALELDDSALYLCASSLTVGGSTSYEQYFGPGTRLTVT.

This clone was detected only a few times. The chain combines TRBV5-1 with TRBJ2-7, with 9 bases lining up with TRBD2. V dropped 0 bases and J dropped 6; count of bases not matched to a gene: 13. CDR1 and CDR2 (germline): SGHRS, YFSETQ. The CDR3 covers 17 residues. The CDR3 region has the DNA TGCGCCAGCAGCTTGGTGGGTGTGGCTAGCGGGGAGATCGAGCAGTACTTC. It is translated as CASSLVGVASGEIEQYF.

This clone was detected a few times. This chain links TRBV10-3 with TRBJ1-1; TRBD1 might be the D (6 bases). This CDR3 spans 15 amino acids. The germline V and J ends were trimmed by 3 bases and 4 bases, with 15 bases remaining between them. In germline, CDR1 is ENHRY, CDR2 SYGVKD. The CDR3 region is CAISDLRTAGTEAFF. Written as DNA, the CDR3 is TGTGCCATCAGTGACCTTCGGACAGCCGGCACTGAAGCTTTCTTT.

This clone is categorized as medium-sized. V gene TRBV7-9 combines with J gene TRBJ2-1; 15 nucleotides agree with TRBD2. Trimming removed 5 bases from V and 9 bases from J; junction bases left unmatched: 8. Germline assignment: CDR1 SEHNR and CDR2 FQNEAQ (reference sequence). The length of the CDR3 is 16 residues. DNA for the CDR3: TGTGCCAGCAGCCCCGGACTAGCGGGGGGGCCGTTTGAGCAGTTCTTC. This gives the protein CASSPGLAGGPFEQFF.

This sequence joins TRBV19 and TRBJ2-2; D is ambiguous. CDR3 length: 12 residues. Germline CDR1 is LNHDA and CDR2 is SQIVND (reference sequence). V was trimmed by 7 bases and J by 6 bases, leaving 9 bases between them. The CDR3 loop is CASKRRPGELFF. DNA for the CDR3: TGTGCCAGTAAGCGTCGACCCGGGGAGCTGTTTTTT.

This clone is labeled as medium-sized (0.01 to 0.1%). The rearrangement links TRBV4-2 to TRBJ2-7; 11 bases line up with TRBD2. Germline CDR1 is LGHNA and CDR2 is YNFKEQ. This CDR3 contains 16 residues. The J segment lost 7 bases and the V segment lost 4 bases, leaving 12 bases of the junction unmatched. The CDR3 protein is CASSRLGTSGPGEQYF. In nucleotides, the CDR3 is TGTGCCAGCAGCCGACTAGGGACTAGCGGTCCCGGGGAGCAGTACTTC.